A selection of T cell receptor beta chains follows, all from one sample in a study of cytomegalovirus exposure and HLA in healthy donors. Only in-frame clones appear in the TCRdb table, and some are missing; sequencing was by immunoSEQ multiplex PCR. The profile covers 150,000 to 200,000 clones, with approximately 70% appearing a single time and 4% to 5% taken by the ten largest. The sample comprised PBMCs. The source of these receptors is a man aged 18 to 30 in good health and CMV-seropositive. CDR3s include the opening cysteine and the closing phenylalanine or tryptophan. The D gene is left open where the match is weak. Some rows have no size entry. The others give once, few or many, or a class for an expanded clone.

v_gene: TRBV9
abundance: NA
j_gene: TRBJ2-1
d_gene: TRBD1
CDR3nt: TGTGCCAGCAGCACACAGGGGGGCCCCTACAATGAGCAGTTCTTC
CDR3aa: CASSTQGGPYNEQFF

v_gene: TRBV30
abundance: NA
j_gene: TRBJ1-1
d_gene: NA
CDR3nt: TGTGCCTGGAGTTCCACCCTACGTACTGAAGCTTTCTTT
CDR3aa: CAWSSTLRTEAFF

v_gene: TRBV11-3
abundance: NA
j_gene: TRBJ2-1
d_gene: TRBD2
CDR3nt: TGTGCCAGCAGCCCACCCGGGACTAGCATCACTGAGCAGTTCTTC
CDR3aa: CASSPPGTSITEQFF

v_gene: TRBV7-2
abundance: NA
j_gene: TRBJ2-2
d_gene: TRBD2
CDR3nt: TGTGCCAGCAGCCCGGGCAGCGGGAGGGGGGGCACCGGGGAGCTGTTTTTT
CDR3aa: CASSPGSGRGGTGELFF

v_gene: TRBV9
abundance: few
j_gene: TRBJ2-3
d_gene: TRBD1
CDR3nt: TGTGCCAGCAGCCCCCCGGGACAGGGCACAGATACGCAGTATTTT
CDR3aa: CASSPPGQGTDTQYF

v_gene: TRBV6-4
abundance: NA
j_gene: TRBJ2-3
d_gene: TRBD1
CDR3nt: TGTGCCAGCAGTCGACAGGGTTTGGGCACAGATACGCAGTATTTT
CDR3aa: CASSRQGLGTDTQYF

v_gene: TRBV27
abundance: NA
j_gene: TRBJ2-1
d_gene: TRBD2
CDR3nt: TGTGCCAGCAGTTTATATCCAGCGGGAGAACCTGTGCAGTTCTTC
CDR3aa: CASSLYPAGEPVQFF

v_gene: TRBV19
abundance: NA
j_gene: TRBJ1-2
d_gene: NA
CDR3nt: TGTGCCAGTAGTAATGTGGGACAAGGAACCGGCTACACCTTC
CDR3aa: CASSNVGQGTGYTF

v_gene: TRBV5-4
abundance: NA
j_gene: TRBJ1-2
d_gene: TRBD1
CDR3nt: TGTGCCAGCAGCCTACGGGACAGGCTGGACCATGGCTACACCTTC
CDR3aa: CASSLRDRLDHGYTF

v_gene: TRBV12-5
abundance: NA
j_gene: TRBJ2-2
d_gene: NA
CDR3nt: TGTGCTAGTGAGTTGCAGACCGGGGAGCTGTTTTTT
CDR3aa: CASELQTGELFF

v_gene: TRBV6-1
abundance: few
j_gene: TRBJ1-2
d_gene: NA
CDR3nt: TGTGCCAGCAGCGCCATCGCGGGGCCCGCAGGGGGCTACACCTTC
CDR3aa: CASSAIAGPAGGYTF

v_gene: TRBV5-6
abundance: NA
j_gene: TRBJ2-6
d_gene: TRBD1
CDR3nt: TGTGCCAGCAGCCCTTTGACAGGGATGAGGGCCAACGTCCTGACTTTC
CDR3aa: CASSPLTGMRANVLTF

v_gene: TRBV30
abundance: few
j_gene: TRBJ1-1
d_gene: NA
CDR3nt: TGTGCCTGGAGACCGGCAGACGGGGACACTGAAGCTTTCTTT
CDR3aa: CAWRPADGDTEAFF

v_gene: TRBV5-6
abundance: NA
j_gene: TRBJ2-3
d_gene: TRBD2
CDR3nt: TGTGCCAGCAGCTTGGGACTAGCGGGACAGTATTTT
CDR3aa: CASSLGLAGQYF

v_gene: TRBV6-6
abundance: NA
j_gene: TRBJ1-4
d_gene: NA
CDR3nt: TGTGCCAGCAGTTACCCCAGGGAAAATGAAAAACTGTTTTTT
CDR3aa: CASSYPRENEKLFF

v_gene: TRBV4-2
abundance: NA
j_gene: TRBJ1-2
d_gene: NA
CDR3nt: TGTGCCAGCAGCCAAGTCAAGGGGAAAACCCATGGCTACACCTTC
CDR3aa: CASSQVKGKTHGYTF

v_gene: TRBV27
abundance: NA
j_gene: TRBJ2-3
d_gene: TRBD2
CDR3nt: TGTGCCAGGCCCCGGGGGGGATGGGGCAACACAGATACGCAGTATTTT
CDR3aa: CARPRGGWGNTDTQYF

v_gene: TRBV6-5
abundance: few
j_gene: TRBJ2-5
d_gene: NA
CDR3nt: TGTGCCAGCAGTTACCCGCAGGGGGGCCAAGAGACCCAGTACTTC
CDR3aa: CASSYPQGGQETQYF

v_gene: TRBV19
abundance: NA
j_gene: TRBJ1-2
d_gene: NA
CDR3nt: TGTGCCAGTAGTATCGGTAGGGAGGGCTACACCTTC
CDR3aa: CASSIGREGYTF

v_gene: TRBV28
abundance: NA
j_gene: TRBJ1-2
d_gene: NA
CDR3nt: TGTGCCAGCAGTTTATTCTCTTTGAGGGGACTTAACTATGGCTACACCTTC
CDR3aa: CASSLFSLRGLNYGYTF

v_gene: TRBV19
abundance: NA
j_gene: TRBJ1-5
d_gene: NA
CDR3nt: TGTGCCAGTAGTATTTCTACAGGGCTGACTCAGCCCCAGCATTTT
CDR3aa: CASSISTGLTQPQHF

v_gene: TRBV7-2
abundance: few
j_gene: TRBJ1-2
d_gene: NA
CDR3nt: TGTGCCAGCAGCTTAGGAACAGGGAGGGCTAACTATGGCTACACCTTC
CDR3aa: CASSLGTGRANYGYTF

v_gene: TRBV19
abundance: NA
j_gene: TRBJ2-3
d_gene: TRBD2
CDR3nt: TGTGCCAGTAGATACAGCGGGGCCCCCACAGATACGCAGTATTTT
CDR3aa: CASRYSGAPTDTQYF

v_gene: TRBV7-8
abundance: NA
j_gene: TRBJ2-5
d_gene: TRBD2
CDR3nt: TGTGCCAGCAGCTTAAGGGCCCGAGGACTAGCAGAGGGGGGCCAAGAGACCCAGTACTTC
CDR3aa: CASSLRARGLAEGGQETQYF

v_gene: TRBV11-2
abundance: once
j_gene: TRBJ2-1
d_gene: TRBD1
CDR3nt: TGTGCCGCGAGCCCCCCGATGGGACAGGGCATAGTCTTC
CDR3aa: CAASPPMGQGIVF

v_gene: TRBV5-1
abundance: NA
j_gene: TRBJ1-1
d_gene: TRBD1
CDR3nt: TGCGCCAGCAGCTTCGGGGCAGGGGGGAACACTGAAGCTTTCTTT
CDR3aa: CASSFGAGGNTEAFF

v_gene: TRBV20-1
abundance: NA
j_gene: TRBJ2-3
d_gene: NA
CDR3nt: TGCAGTCCGCGGGCAGATACGCAGTATTTT
CDR3aa: CSPRADTQYF

v_gene: TRBV6-5
abundance: once
j_gene: TRBJ1-1
d_gene: NA
CDR3nt: TGTGCCAGCAGTTACTCCGGCCAGGGGATCACTGAAGCTTTCTTT
CDR3aa: CASSYSGQGITEAFF

v_gene: TRBV25-1
abundance: NA
j_gene: TRBJ1-2
d_gene: TRBD1
CDR3nt: TGTGCCAGCAGAGCACTCGGGACAGGTGATAACTATGGCTACACCTTC
CDR3aa: CASRALGTGDNYGYTF

v_gene: TRBV28
abundance: few
j_gene: TRBJ2-4
d_gene: TRBD1
CDR3nt: TGTGCCAGCAGTTCCTGGACAGGGGCGTTAGACAACATTCAGTACTTC
CDR3aa: CASSSWTGALDNIQYF

v_gene: TRBV5-1
abundance: few
j_gene: TRBJ1-1
d_gene: TRBD1
CDR3nt: TGCGCCAGCACCAGGACAGGGGGAATGAACACTGAAGCTTTCTTT
CDR3aa: CASTRTGGMNTEAFF

v_gene: TRBV5-4
abundance: NA
j_gene: TRBJ1-2
d_gene: NA
CDR3nt: TGTGCCAGCAGCCAACGGGGTCAGTATGGCTACACCTTC
CDR3aa: CASSQRGQYGYTF

v_gene: TRBV7-9
abundance: NA
j_gene: TRBJ2-3
d_gene: TRBD2
CDR3nt: TGTGCCAGCAGCTTAGTAAGCGGGGGGGCCGGAGATACGCAGTATTTT
CDR3aa: CASSLVSGGAGDTQYF

v_gene: TRBV5-1
abundance: NA
j_gene: TRBJ1-1
d_gene: TRBD1
CDR3nt: TGCGCCAGCAGCCTACAAGACAGGGGGCGATACACTGAAGCTTTCTTT
CDR3aa: CASSLQDRGRYTEAFF

v_gene: TRBV6-1
abundance: NA
j_gene: TRBJ1-2
d_gene: NA
CDR3nt: TGTGCCAGCAGTGAAGCCGACCAGGGTGGAAGAGGCTACACCTTC
CDR3aa: CASSEADQGGRGYTF

v_gene: TRBV5-1
abundance: NA
j_gene: TRBJ2-5
d_gene: TRBD2
CDR3nt: TGCGCCAGCAGCTTGGGACTAGCGGGGGGATTAGGAGAGACCCAGTACTTC
CDR3aa: CASSLGLAGGLGETQYF

v_gene: TRBV27
abundance: NA
j_gene: TRBJ1-1
d_gene: NA
CDR3nt: TGTGCCGCCCACAGGAACACTGAAGCTTTCTTT
CDR3aa: CAAHRNTEAFF

v_gene: TRBV4-2
abundance: NA
j_gene: TRBJ1-4
d_gene: NA
CDR3nt: TGTGCCAGCAGCCAAGATCAGGCAGGGGATCGCGAAAAACTGTTTTTT
CDR3aa: CASSQDQAGDREKLFF

v_gene: TRBV7-3
abundance: NA
j_gene: TRBJ1-1
d_gene: TRBD1
CDR3nt: TGTGCCAGCAGCCCAGGGGGCGCTAGGACTGAAGCTTTCTTT
CDR3aa: CASSPGGARTEAFF

v_gene: TRBV10-3
abundance: NA
j_gene: TRBJ1-2
d_gene: TRBD1
CDR3nt: TGTGCCATCACAGCGGACAGGAACTATGGCTACACCTTC
CDR3aa: CAITADRNYGYTF

v_gene: TRBV6-5
abundance: NA
j_gene: TRBJ1-1
d_gene: TRBD1
CDR3nt: TGTGCCAGCAGTTACAATCGACAGGGGGTTCGTGAAGCTTTCTTT
CDR3aa: CASSYNRQGVREAFF

v_gene: TRBV19
abundance: NA
j_gene: TRBJ1-1
d_gene: TRBD1
CDR3nt: TGTGCCAGTAGTACCGACAGGGAAACGGGTGGACTGGAAGCTTTCTTT
CDR3aa: CASSTDRETGGLEAFF

v_gene: TRBV27
abundance: once
j_gene: TRBJ1-2
d_gene: TRBD1
CDR3nt: TGTGCCAGCAGTTCTCTCCAAGGACAGGGGTTGTATGGCTACACCTTC
CDR3aa: CASSSLQGQGLYGYTF

v_gene: TRBV2
abundance: NA
j_gene: TRBJ1-3
d_gene: NA
CDR3nt: TGTGCCAGCAGTGGTAGGGCAGGGTGGGTGAACACCATATATTTT
CDR3aa: CASSGRAGWVNTIYF

v_gene: TRBV25-1
abundance: NA
j_gene: TRBJ2-1
d_gene: NA
CDR3nt: TGTGCCAGCAGTGAAGCAGGGGGGAATGAGCAGTTCTTC
CDR3aa: CASSEAGGNEQFF

v_gene: TRBV6-1
abundance: NA
j_gene: TRBJ1-2
d_gene: TRBD1
CDR3nt: TGTGCCAGCAGTTCGGACAGGGGCGGTGGCTACACCTTC
CDR3aa: CASSSDRGGGYTF

v_gene: TRBV19
abundance: NA
j_gene: TRBJ1-5
d_gene: NA
CDR3nt: TGTGCCAGTAGTATGGGGCGAGGCGAACCCCAGCATTTT
CDR3aa: CASSMGRGEPQHF

v_gene: TRBV7-8
abundance: once
j_gene: TRBJ1-6
d_gene: NA
CDR3nt: TGTGCCAGCAGACGACAGGCCTATAATTCACCCCTCCACTTT
CDR3aa: CASRRQAYNSPLHF

v_gene: TRBV7-2
abundance: NA
j_gene: TRBJ2-3
d_gene: NA
CDR3nt: TGTGCCAGCACCCAGCGGATGAGCGGGACAGATACGCAGTATTTT
CDR3aa: CASTQRMSGTDTQYF

v_gene: TRBV5-8
abundance: NA
j_gene: TRBJ2-3
d_gene: NA
CDR3nt: TGTGCCAGCAGCTTGAGGGGACTCACCACAGATACGCAGTATTTT
CDR3aa: CASSLRGLTTDTQYF

v_gene: TRBV5-5
abundance: NA
j_gene: TRBJ2-3
d_gene: NA
CDR3nt: TGTGCCAGCAGCTCGTCCGGAGGATTCACAGATACGCAGTATTTT
CDR3aa: CASSSSGGFTDTQYF

v_gene: TRBV18
abundance: NA
j_gene: TRBJ1-4
d_gene: NA
CDR3nt: TGTGCCAGCTCACCAGTAGTGGCGGGCGGCGAAAAACTGTTTTTT
CDR3aa: CASSPVVAGGEKLFF

v_gene: TRBV5-4
abundance: NA
j_gene: TRBJ1-1
d_gene: TRBD1
CDR3nt: TGTGCCAGCAGCCGAGGGGGACAGGGGAACACTGAAGCTTTCTTT
CDR3aa: CASSRGGQGNTEAFF

v_gene: TRBV18
abundance: NA
j_gene: TRBJ2-2
d_gene: NA
CDR3nt: TGTGCCAGCTCACCCTATAGCGGAACCACCGGGGAGCTGTTTTTT
CDR3aa: CASSPYSGTTGELFF